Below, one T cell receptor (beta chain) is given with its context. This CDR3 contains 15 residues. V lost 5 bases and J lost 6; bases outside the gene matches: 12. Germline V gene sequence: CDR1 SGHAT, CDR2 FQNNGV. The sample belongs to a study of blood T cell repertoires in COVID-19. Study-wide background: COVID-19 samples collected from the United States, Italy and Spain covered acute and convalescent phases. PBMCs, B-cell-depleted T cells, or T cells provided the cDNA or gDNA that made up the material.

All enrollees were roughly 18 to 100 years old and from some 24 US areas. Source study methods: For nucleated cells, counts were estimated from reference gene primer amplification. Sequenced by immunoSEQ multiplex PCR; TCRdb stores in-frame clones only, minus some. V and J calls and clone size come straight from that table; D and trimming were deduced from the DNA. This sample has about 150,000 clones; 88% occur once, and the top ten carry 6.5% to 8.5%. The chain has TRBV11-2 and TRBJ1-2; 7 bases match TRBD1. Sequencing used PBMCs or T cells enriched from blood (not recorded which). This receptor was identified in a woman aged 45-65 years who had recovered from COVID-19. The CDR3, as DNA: TGTGCCAGCAGCCCTAGAGGCACAGGGGATCATGGCTACACCTTC. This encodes CASSPRGTGDHGYTF.